These 27 T cell receptor beta chains share one sample of origin, sequenced in a study of shared clonotypes between healthy human individuals. The method was immunoSEQ multiplex PCR; TCRdb's version includes in-frame clones alone and lacks a portion of them. In the table there are roughly 2.6 million clones, around nine tenths of which are singletons. The sample was naive CD4+ T cells sorted from blood. Subset meaning: CD45RA+ positively selected. These receptors all stem from a man between 18 and 35 years old in good health.

The gene calls are TRBV6-5 and TRBJ2-7; TRBD1 aligns across 10 bases. Trimming at V came to 4 bases and at J to 6 bases, leaving 12 bases not matched to a gene. Per germline, CDR1 MNHEY and CDR2 SVGAGI. CDR3 length equals 16 residues. The CDR3 loop is CASSSQTSGTGVEQYF. In DNA, the CDR3 is TGTGCCAGCAGTTCCCAGACTTCCGGGACAGGGGTCGAGCAGTACTTC.

J is TRBJ2-6 and V is TRBV7-9, with 10 bases matching TRBD1. With V trimmed by 4 bases and J by 1 base, 7 bases remained unmatched. This CDR3 region has 18 residues. Germline loops: CDR1 SEHNR, CDR2 FQNEAQ (reference sequence). For the CDR3, the DNA is TGTGCCAGCAGCTCCGACAGGGGGCGCGGGTCTGGGGCCAACGTCCTGACTTTC. Translation: CASSSDRGRGSGANVLTF.

The rearrangement uses TRBV2 and TRBJ2-3; possibly TRBD2 for D (6 bases). Trimming took off 9 bases at V and 0 bases at J, with 19 bases between the two ends. CDR1 SNHLY and CDR2 FYNNEI come from the germline V gene. This CDR3 is 16 amino acids long. CDR3 region: CASDWMGGLSTDTQYF. The CDR3 DNA is TGTGCCAGTGATTGGATGGGAGGACTGAGCACAGATACGCAGTATTTT.

V usage is TRBV11-2 and J usage is TRBJ2-5; TRBD1 matches at 8 bases. CDR3 length: 16 amino acids. The V gene's germline CDR1 is SGHAT and CDR2 FQNNGV. Trimming cost V 5 bases and J 2 bases; bases outside gene matches: 10. CDR3 in amino acids: CASSGYRDRRQETQYF. The CDR3 nucleotides read TGTGCCAGCAGCGGGTACCGGGACAGGCGACAAGAGACCCAGTACTTC.

The chain couples TRBV14 to TRBJ2-5; tentative D call: TRBD1 (6 bases). This CDR3 is 17 amino acids long. Trimming took 6 bases from V and 2 from J, leaving 22 bases between them. CDR1 and CDR2 (germline): SGHDN, FVKESK. Here the CDR3 reads CASSPAFPGHRQETQYF. In nucleotides, the CDR3 is TGTGCCAGCAGTCCAGCTTTCCCGGGACACAGACAAGAGACCCAGTACTTC. The entire variable domain, with the rest obtained from reference TRBV14 and TRBJ2-5, is as follows: EAGVTQFPSHSVIEKGQTVTLRCDPISGHDNLYWYRRVMGKEIKFLLHFVKESKQDESGMPNNRFLAERTGGTYSTLKVQPAELEDSGVYFCASSPAFPGHRQETQYFGPGTRLLVL.

The J gene is TRBJ2-2, the V gene TRBV7-9; D assignment may be TRBD1 or TRBD2 (6 bases each). CDR1 SEHNR and CDR2 FQNEAQ come from the germline V gene (reference sequence). The CDR3 sequence is 16 residues long. Trimming shortened V by 7 bases and J by 1 base, and 16 bases separated the two germline ends. The CDR3 DNA sequence: TGTGCCAGCATCCCTAGGGGGAGGCAGAACACCGGGGAGCTGTTTTTT. Amino acid sequence: CASIPRGRQNTGELFF.

J is TRBJ2-1 and V is TRBV18; 12 bases match TRBD2. The CDR3 length is 16 residues. Trimming at V came to 4 bases and at J to 7 bases, leaving 8 bases not matched to a gene. Germline CDR1 reads KGHSH; CDR2 reads LQKENI. The CDR3 bases are TGTGCCAGCTCACGAAGGACTAGCGGGATCCGTAATGAGCAGTTCTTC. Its protein product is CASSRRTSGIRNEQFF.

This chain links TRBV5-4 with TRBJ2-5; 7 bases are a match to TRBD2. CDR3 length equals 16 residues. J was trimmed by 4 bases and V by 7 bases; bases with no gene match: 16. The germline V gene encodes CDR1 SGHNT and CDR2 YYREEE (reference sequence). This CDR3 is CASGGGGTTSPETQYF. The CDR3 DNA follows: TGTGCCAGCGGGGGGGGAGGGACCACCTCTCCAGAGACCCAGTACTTC.

V usage is TRBV4-3 and J usage is TRBJ1-4; no clear D. Germline V gives CDR1 LGHNA, CDR2 YSLEER. CDR3 length: 15 residues. The germline V and J ends were trimmed by 0 bases and 7 bases, with 12 bases remaining between them. As DNA, the CDR3 is TGCGCCAGCAGCCAAGACTGGGCAGCGGGTGAAAAACTGTTTTTT. Translation gives CASSQDWAAGEKLFF.

The rearrangement uses TRBV6-1 and TRBJ2-5; D ambiguous. The CDR3 contains 18 residues. The germline V and J ends were trimmed by 3 bases and 5 bases, with 25 bases remaining between them. From germline, CDR1 is MNHNS and CDR2 SASEGT. This CDR3 reads CASSDGLIGRTSFETQYF. In DNA, the CDR3 is TGTGCCAGCAGTGACGGCCTGATAGGACGGACGAGCTTTGAGACCCAGTACTTC.

This clone has only one observation. The chain recombines TRBV30 with TRBJ2-7; D is perhaps TRBD2 (6 bases). Trimming shortened V by 0 bases and J by 2 bases, and 17 bases separated the two germline ends. This CDR3 is built from 16 residues. Germline CDR1 is GTSNPN and CDR2 is SVGIG (reference sequence). DNA for the CDR3: TGTGCCTGGAGTGTACTAGGGGACTTCATTACCTACGAGCAGTACTTC. Amino acid sequence: CAWSVLGDFITYEQYF.

Of note for this clone: Other DNA sequences of this sample code for an identical CDR3. This chain joins TRBV9 and TRBJ2-1; 8 bases map to TRBD1. CDR1 is SGDLS and CDR2 is YYNGEE in the germline V gene. This CDR3 spans 15 amino acids. With V trimmed by 3 bases and J by 1 base, 3 bases remained unmatched. CDR3 loop: CASSAGQGSYNEQFF. CDR3 bases: TGTGCCAGCAGCGCCGGACAGGGTTCCTACAATGAGCAGTTCTTC.

The J gene is TRBJ1-3, the V gene TRBV13; D ambiguous. Germline V gives CDR1 PRHDT, CDR2 FYEKMQ (reference sequence). The V and J ends lost 8 bases and 6 bases respectively, with 11 bases between them. The CDR3 is made up of 12 amino acids. The CDR3 coding sequence is TGTGCCAGCTCGAGTTTAGAAAACACCATATATTTT. Its translation: CASSSLENTIYF.

The chain uses TRBV27 and TRBJ2-2; 7 nucleotides match TRBD2. The CDR3 extends over 14 amino acids. Germline V gene sequence: CDR1 MNHEY, CDR2 SMNVEV (reference sequence). Trimming took 6 bases from V and 4 from J; bases not matched to a gene: 5. The CDR3 DNA is TGTGCCAGCAGGGTGGGACTACCCACCGGGGAGCTGTTTTTT. It specifies CASRVGLPTGELFF.

The chain combines TRBV5-1 with TRBJ2-1; TRBD2 matches at 11 bases. Germline values: CDR1 SGHRS, CDR2 YFSETQ. The CDR3 loop spans 19 amino acids. J was trimmed by 2 bases and V by 4 bases; bases with no gene match: 14. The CDR3 region has the DNA TGCGCCAGCAGCCCCTTAGCGGGAGGGAGAGAGGGCGCCTACAATGAGCAGTTCTTC. Translation: CASSPLAGGREGAYNEQFF. The variable domain in full, completed from reference TRBV5-1 and TRBJ2-1, reads KAGVTQTPRYLIKTRGQQVTLSCSPISGHRSVSWYQQTPGQGLQFLFEYFSETQRNKGNFPGRFSGRQFSNSRSEMNVSTLELGDSALYLCASSPLAGGREGAYNEQFFGPGTRLTVL.

The genes are TRBV18 and TRBJ2-1, with D perhaps matching TRBD1 (6 bases). Deletions cut 1 base from V and 2 bases from J, with 12 bases between. This CDR3 is 16 amino acids long. Germline V gene data show CDR1 as KGHSH and CDR2 as LQKENI. Here the CDR3 DNA reads TGTGCCAGCTCACCACAAGGGGGAGTTACCTACAATGAGCAGTTCTTC. Encoded protein: CASSPQGGVTYNEQFF. Using reference TRBV18 and TRBJ2-1 for the parts outside the CDR3, the full variable domain is NAGVMQNPRHLVRRRGQEARLRCSPMKGHSHVYWYRQLPEEGLKFMVYLQKENIIDESGMPKERFSAEFPKEGPSILRIQQVVRGDSAAYFCASSPQGGVTYNEQFFGPGTRLTVL.

The DNA of the CDR3 is TGTGCCACCAGCAGAGATCTGATGAACACTGAAGCTTTCTTT. Translating it yields CATSRDLMNTEAFF. The rearrangement joins TRBV15 to TRBJ1-1; D remains unclear. Germline V gene sequence: CDR1 LNHNV, CDR2 YYDKDF (reference sequence). The CDR3 sequence is 14 residues long. V was pared by 0 bases and J by 0 bases, with 5 bases between.

Comment on this clone: Different DNA sequences within this sample yield the same CDR3. The chain links TRBV27 to TRBJ1-6; the D is unclear. The germline V gene has CDR1 MNHEY and CDR2 SMNVEV (reference sequence). The CDR3 consists of 14 residues. Trimming shortened V by 0 bases and J by 4 bases, and 4 bases separated the two germline ends. The CDR3 DNA sequence: TGTGCCAGCAGTTTATCGGATTATAATTCACCCCTCCACTTT. It encodes CASSLSDYNSPLHF.

The V and J genes are TRBV6-5 and TRBJ2-7; 9 bases line up with TRBD2. This CDR3 is built from 15 residues. V lost 5 bases to trimming and J lost 2 bases; unmatched junction nucleotides: 7. From germline, CDR1 is MNHEY and CDR2 SVGAGI. In DNA form, the CDR3 reads TGTGCCAGCAGTACCTTAGCGGGGGCAACCTACGAGCAGTACTTC. Protein: CASSTLAGATYEQYF.

The J gene is TRBJ2-2, the V gene TRBV6-4; TRBD2 matches 7 bases. The V segment lost 5 bases and the J segment 1 base; nucleotides outside the gene matches: 1. The CDR3 length is 14 residues. Germline assignment: CDR1 MRHNA and CDR2 SNTAGT. The CDR3 nucleotides are TGTGCCAGCAGTATAGCGGGGAACACCGGGGAGCTGTTTTTT. It translates to CASSIAGNTGELFF.

The chain employs TRBV2 and TRBJ2-1; 7 bases map to TRBD2. The CDR3 is made up of 12 amino acids. J gave up 16 bases and V 0 bases, and 6 bases lay outside the gene matches. The germline gives CDR1 SNHLY, CDR2 FYNNEI. The CDR3 DNA is TGTGCCAGCAGTGAAGCACGAACGGGAGGATTCTTC. Protein sequence: CASSEARTGGFF.

This clone was seen only a few times. This same CDR3 is encoded by further DNA sequences in the sample. V gene TRBV28 combines with J gene TRBJ1-1, with D unclear. Germline V gives CDR1 MDHEN, CDR2 SYDVKM. This CDR3 is 11 amino acids long. The ends were cut back, 6 bases at V and 3 bases at J, with 5 bases in the middle. This chain's CDR3 is CASRGDTEAFF. CDR3 nucleotide sequence: TGTGCCAGCAGGGGAGACACTGAAGCTTTCTTT.

The genes are TRBV7-9 and TRBJ2-1; D is undetermined. Trimming pared 1 base from V and 9 bases from J, leaving 13 bases between. The CDR3 has 14 residues. Per germline, CDR1 SEHNR and CDR2 FQNEAQ (reference sequence). CDR3 nucleotides: TGTGCCAGCAGCTTAGGGTACCTAGGTGGTGAGCAGTTCTTC. It specifies CASSLGYLGGEQFF.

V and J are TRBV9 and TRBJ2-5; D might be TRBD1 (6 bases). The CDR3 loop spans 15 amino acids. Trimming removed 3 bases at V and 5 bases at J, with 17 bases between. Germline V lookup: CDR1 SGDLS, CDR2 YYNGEE. The CDR3 spells CASSGETGLGETQYF. CDR3 DNA sequence: TGTGCCAGCAGCGGAGAAACAGGGTTGGGGGAGACCCAGTACTTC.

This chain connects TRBV28 to TRBJ2-3; 7 bases agree with TRBD2. CDR3 length: 15 residues. The germline CDR1 and CDR2 sequences are MDHEN and SYDVKM. Trimming cost V 9 bases and J 3 bases; bases outside gene matches: 12. The CDR3 sequence is CASLTGGGQTDTQYF. The CDR3 DNA sequence: TGTGCCAGTCTAACTGGCGGGGGTCAGACAGATACGCAGTATTTT.

This clone was counted once. This chain joins TRBV2 and TRBJ1-5, with 8 bases lining up with TRBD1. The CDR3 loop spans 14 amino acids. V shed 3 bases and J 9 bases; nucleotides not matched to a gene: 7. The germline CDR1 and CDR2 sequences are SNHLY and FYNNEI. The CDR3 DNA is TGTGCCAGCAGTGATGGACAGGGAAACTTGCCCCAGCATTTT. It codes for CASSDGQGNLPQHF.

This clone has just a few counts. This chain uses TRBV5-1 with TRBJ1-2; D is ambiguous. Trimming stripped 0 bases from V and 6 bases from J, with 6 bases between. Germline values: CDR1 SGHRS, CDR2 YFSETQ. The CDR3 is made up of 12 amino acids. The CDR3 coding sequence is TGCGCCAGCAGCTTGGGGGCAGATGGCTACACCTTC. It specifies CASSLGADGYTF.